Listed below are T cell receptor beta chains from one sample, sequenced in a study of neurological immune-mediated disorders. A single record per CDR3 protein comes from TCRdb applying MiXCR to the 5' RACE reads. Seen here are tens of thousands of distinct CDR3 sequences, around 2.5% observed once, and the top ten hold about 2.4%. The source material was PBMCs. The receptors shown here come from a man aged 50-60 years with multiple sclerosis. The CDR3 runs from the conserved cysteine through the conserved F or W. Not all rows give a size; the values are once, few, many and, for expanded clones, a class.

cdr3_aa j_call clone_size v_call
CASSLWLDRGLSDTQYF TRBJ2-3 many TRBV12-3/TRBV12-4
CASSYSSGEYREQYF TRBJ2-7 many TRBV6-5
CASSTGLEGIGELFF TRBJ2-2 many TRBV5-1
CASSLVSGRVSKETQYF TRBJ2-5 many TRBV11-3
CASSIGADGVGELFF TRBJ2-2 - TRBV19
CASSQGLALTDTQYF TRBJ2-3 many TRBV6-2/TRBV6-3
CASTTGQGIPEAFF TRBJ1-1 many TRBV12-3/TRBV12-4
CASSDEDGGAGTQYF TRBJ2-3 many TRBV2
CASSQLRPGGYEKLFF TRBJ1-4 many TRBV4-1
CASSQSLGGEAFF TRBJ1-1 few TRBV16
CASSLGLQGLSPLHF TRBJ1-6 many TRBV12-3/TRBV12-4
CSARGGQVNNNSPLNF TRBJ1-6 - TRBV20-1
CATHTGSGNTIYF TRBJ1-3 many TRBV28
CSAPSGGPDTQYF TRBJ2-3 many TRBV20-1
CASSVGGASYNEQFF TRBJ2-1 many TRBV9
CASSSMRGARDYGYTF TRBJ1-2 many TRBV11-2
CASSYVGASYEQYF TRBJ2-7 many TRBV6-5
CSVGQGTNQPQHF TRBJ1-5 many TRBV29-1
CASSLVSGTYQETQYF TRBJ2-5 many TRBV5-5
CASSDPQVVDTQYF TRBJ2-3 many TRBV2
CASSLARGDGMNTEAFF TRBJ1-1 many TRBV7-2
CASTSGGSLPQHF TRBJ1-5 many TRBV28
CASSLGSHQPQNF TRBJ1-5 many TRBV5-1
CASTDRGVYEQYF TRBJ2-7 many TRBV7-9
CSARRGGTGSPLNF TRBJ1-6 many TRBV20-1
CATSERSGGPGETQYF TRBJ2-5 many TRBV24-1